The rows below give T cell receptor beta chains drawn from one sample of a study of identical twins. TCRdb itself ran the 5' RACE reads through MiXCR, one entry per CDR3 protein. The table shows roughly 1.6 million distinct CDR3 sequences, with about 31% occurring only once. Sample: cord blood. The source of these receptors is a newborn girl in good health. The conserved cysteine and the conserved F or W are not part of the CDR3 here. The D gene is left open where the match is weak.

D gene	J gene	V gene	CDR3 protein
TRBD2	TRBJ2-3	TRBV12-3/TRBV12-4	TSSLRAGVWTDTQY
TRBD2	TRBJ2-3	TRBV4-2	ASSPQRGGGTDTQY
-	TRBJ2-3	TRBV7-2	ASSPSFSTDTQY
-	TRBJ1-1	TRBV20-1	SASPRRGTEAF
TRBD2	TRBJ2-5	TRBV4-2	ASSQEPLAGRKETQY
TRBD1	TRBJ1-1	TRBV5-1	ASTGGSTEAF
TRBD2	TRBJ2-2	TRBV5-1	ASSFPASGLAVNTGELF
TRBD1	TRBJ1-2	TRBV28	ASSHLRDRGLIGYGYT
TRBD1	TRBJ2-7	TRBV20-1	SATRDRGSYEQY
-	TRBJ1-1	TRBV6-6	ASSLGAPEAF
-	-	TRBV3-1	ASSLLQNEQY
-	TRBJ2-1	TRBV5-5	ASSPRGALYNEQF
TRBD1	TRBJ1-2	TRBV6-1	ASRDPGQGTPANYGYT
TRBD2	TRBJ2-5	TRBV7-2	ASSYRTSERDEQY
-	TRBJ2-7	TRBV15	ATSRDSTYEQY
TRBD1	TRBJ2-2	TRBV9	ASSVQTGANTGELF
TRBD2	TRBJ2-1	TRBV5-1	ASSLDLAGYNEQF
-	TRBJ2-3	TRBV5-1	ASSFWAGASTDTQY
TRBD1	TRBJ1-5	TRBV20-1	SARMGQGGEPQH
TRBD1	TRBJ1-5	TRBV12-3/TRBV12-4	ASSSPGTGNQPQH
TRBD2	TRBJ2-1	TRBV20-1	SADETSQF
TRBD1	TRBJ1-1	TRBV10-3	AITRTGGDTEAF
TRBD1	TRBJ2-7	TRBV29-1	SVQGQGANYEQY
-	TRBJ2-4	TRBV4-2	ASSQAGANRVAKNIQY
TRBD2	TRBJ2-1	TRBV5-6	ASSFSLAGSYNEQF
TRBD1	TRBJ2-7	TRBV3-1	ASSQVRRQGPYEQY
-	TRBJ2-3	TRBV20-1	SASPGSATDTQY
-	TRBJ2-7	TRBV27	ASSSRLEQY
TRBD1	TRBJ2-4	TRBV20-1	SAGRTGIAKNIQY
-	TRBJ2-7	TRBV29-1	SVMGPKSYEQY
-	TRBJ1-2	TRBV27	ASSFRGRGYGYT
TRBD1	TRBJ1-2	TRBV27	ASSIQGGGGYT
-	TRBJ2-3	TRBV9	ASSGRGAWSDTQY
TRBD1	TRBJ2-3	TRBV6-6	ASSSRTGPVTDTQY
TRBD1	TRBJ1-2	TRBV14	ASSHSVALDRVAYYGYT
-	TRBJ2-4	TRBV4-1	ASSQDKRDFLAKNIQY
TRBD1	TRBJ2-6	TRBV7-2	ASSSPLDRGRSNVLT
TRBD1	-	TRBV18	ASSPSLYRGSSFYEQY
-	TRBJ2-3	TRBV5-6	ASSLLAPRVTQY
TRBD1	TRBJ1-1	TRBV7-2	ASSRIGTGNTEAF
-	TRBJ1-1	TRBV7-6	ASSLRRGAGEAF
-	TRBJ1-2	TRBV20-1	SAIRRGDYGYT
TRBD1	TRBJ1-2	TRBV5-1	ASSRRQGAFYGYT
-	TRBJ1-5	TRBV18	ASSKASNQPQH
-	TRBJ2-4	TRBV28	ASSPGTPPTSLAKNIQY
-	TRBJ1-2	TRBV29-1	SLRGDDYGYT
-	TRBJ2-1	TRBV14	ASSQAPSRSHDEQF
TRBD1	TRBJ2-5	TRBV12-3/TRBV12-4	ACSWGQGRKETQC